This is a list of T cell receptor beta chains from one sample in a study of T cell responses to AZD1222 COVID-19 vaccine. TCRdb's table, derived via immunoSEQ multiplex PCR, lists solely in-frame clones and lacks some. The sample lists 100,000 to 150,000 clones; about 82% were seen once. Here the sequenced sample was peripheral blood, taken on day 0 of AZD1222 vaccination. The receptor source for this set is an adult in good health. Both conserved end residues are part of each CDR3. Each record gives: V gene, D gene, J gene, clone size, CDR3 protein, CDR3 DNA. The D gene is left open where the match is weak. Some rows have no size entry. The others give once, few or many, or a class for an expanded clone.

TRBV18	.	TRBJ1-1	once	CASSLSVNTEAFF	TGTGCCAGCTCACTGTCGGTGAACACTGAAGCTTTCTTT
TRBV19	.	TRBJ2-1	.	CALLRGAVRGRGPYNEQFF	TGTGCCCTCCTACGAGGGGCAGTTAGGGGTCGGGGCCCCTACAATGAGCAGTTCTTC
TRBV30	.	TRBJ1-1	once	CAWSVQGRSEAFF	TGTGCCTGGAGTGTTCAGGGGCGATCTGAAGCTTTCTTT
TRBV27	TRBD1	TRBJ1-5	.	CASAGTGNQPQHF	TGTGCCAGCGCGGGGACAGGTAATCAGCCCCAGCATTTT
TRBV6-1	TRBD1	TRBJ1-2	few	CASSEALVLRDRAEGYTF	TGTGCCAGCAGTGAAGCGCTTGTACTACGGGACAGGGCGGAAGGCTACACCTTC
TRBV19	.	TRBJ2-3	.	CASSRFWGSADTQYF	TGTGCCAGTAGTAGATTCTGGGGATCGGCAGATACGCAGTATTTT
TRBV2	TRBD1	TRBJ1-5	.	CAGSGQGRDQPQHF	TGTGCCGGATCTGGACAGGGGAGGGATCAGCCCCAGCATTTT
TRBV5-4	.	TRBJ1-6	.	CASSIDLRANSPLHF	TGTGCCAGCAGCATCGACCTCAGAGCTAATTCACCCCTCCACTTT
TRBV5-1	.	TRBJ1-3	.	CASSLVGGISGNTIYF	TGCGCCAGCAGCTTGGTGGGGGGGATCTCTGGAAACACCATATATTTT
TRBV9	.	TRBJ1-2	.	CASSPPAEVLNYGYTF	TGTGCCAGCAGCCCTCCGGCAGAGGTTTTGAACTATGGCTACACCTTC
TRBV7-8	.	TRBJ2-7	.	CASSQRRVSYEQYF	TGTGCCAGCAGCCAGAGGCGGGTATCCTACGAGCAGTACTTC
TRBV13	TRBD1	TRBJ1-2	.	CASFPSGQDGYTF	TGTGCCAGCTTTCCCTCGGGACAGGATGGCTACACCTTC
TRBV19	.	TRBJ1-5	.	CASSIPLGGPEPQHF	TGTGCCAGTAGTATCCCTTTGGGGGGGCCTGAGCCCCAGCATTTT
TRBV5-1	TRBD1	TRBJ1-3	.	CASSYTGGSGNTIYF	TGCGCCAGCAGCTATACAGGGGGCTCTGGAAACACCATATATTTT
TRBV7-2	.	TRBJ2-3	once	CASSLFYSGPTDTQYF	TGTGCCAGCAGCTTATTTTATAGCGGCCCCACAGATACGCAGTATTTT
TRBV28	.	TRBJ2-4	.	CASSLFGTGLAKNIQYF	TGTGCCAGCAGTTTATTTGGGACGGGTCTAGCCAAAAACATTCAGTACTTC
TRBV27	.	TRBJ1-5	.	CASSFRGARGNQPQHF	TGTGCCAGCAGTTTCCGGGGGGCTCGCGGCAATCAGCCCCAGCATTTT
TRBV5-1	.	TRBJ2-2	.	CASSLEGARNTGELFF	TGCGCCAGCAGCTTGGAAGGGGCTAGGAACACCGGGGAGCTGTTTTTT
TRBV5-8	.	TRBJ1-2	.	CASRTDWGYTF	TGTGCCAGCAGGACGGACTGGGGCTACACCTTC
TRBV5-1	.	TRBJ2-5	.	CASSLEGGLQETQYF	TGCGCCAGCAGCTTGGAGGGCGGACTCCAAGAGACCCAGTACTTC
TRBV28	.	TRBJ2-1	.	CASSLRNEQFF	TGTGCCAGCAGTTTGAGAAATGAGCAGTTCTTC
TRBV6-5	.	TRBJ2-7	.	CASSYPHSREQYF	TGTGCCAGCAGTTACCCGCACTCTAGGGAGCAGTACTTC
TRBV6-6	TRBD1	TRBJ1-5	.	CASSSDRGSQPQHF	TGTGCCAGCAGCTCGGACAGGGGGAGTCAGCCCCAGCATTTT
TRBV11-2	TRBD2	TRBJ2-7	.	CASSYGLAGREQYF	TGTGCCAGCAGCTACGGACTAGCGGGTAGGGAGCAGTACTTC
TRBV28	.	TRBJ1-2	.	CASSPTQSYGYTF	TGTGCCAGCAGCCCCACCCAGAGTTATGGCTACACCTTC
TRBV6-1	.	TRBJ1-2	.	CASSDTHRTHYGYTF	TGTGCCAGCAGTGATACTCATAGGACCCACTATGGCTACACCTTC
TRBV6-1	.	TRBJ1-5	.	CASSEGQINQPQHF	TGTGCCAGCAGTGAAGGACAGATTAATCAGCCCCAGCATTTT
TRBV3-1/TRBV3-2	TRBD1	TRBJ2-5	.	CASTSGTVETQYF	TGTGCCAGCACCTCCGGGACAGTCGAGACCCAGTACTTC
TRBV7-2	TRBD2	TRBJ2-3	.	CASSLGPGGDTDTQYF	TGTGCCAGCAGCTTAGGCCCCGGGGGGGACACAGATACGCAGTATTTT
TRBV4-2	TRBD2	TRBJ2-1	.	CASSQDGVRGGWNEQFF	TGTGCCAGCAGCCAAGATGGGGTGCGGGGGGGCTGGAATGAGCAGTTCTTC
TRBV3-1/TRBV3-2	TRBD2	TRBJ2-1	.	CASSQNRLAGSGEQFF	TGTGCCAGCAGCCAAAATCGGCTAGCGGGGTCTGGGGAGCAGTTCTTC
TRBV7-8	TRBD1	TRBJ1-5	.	CATRQGASNQPQHF	TGTGCCACCCGACAGGGGGCTAGCAATCAGCCCCAGCATTTT
TRBV4-2	TRBD1	TRBJ2-7	.	CASSQVSGQVSYEQYF	TGTGCCAGCAGCCAAGTCTCCGGACAGGTATCCTACGAGCAGTACTTC
TRBV28	.	TRBJ2-7	.	CASTLPGSSAYEQYF	TGTGCCAGCACTCTTCCCGGGTCTTCCGCCTACGAGCAGTACTTC
TRBV27	.	TRBJ2-7	.	CASSLTPQPGEQYF	TGTGCCAGCAGTTTAACCCCACAGCCGGGCGAGCAGTACTTC
TRBV5-8	.	TRBJ1-4	few	CASRPGQHEKLFF	TGTGCCAGCAGACCTGGGCAGCATGAAAAACTGTTTTTT
TRBV9	TRBD2	TRBJ2-5	.	CASSVSSGKGQTQYF	TGTGCCAGCAGCGTATCTAGCGGGAAGGGGCAGACCCAGTACTTC
TRBV12-5	.	TRBJ2-3	.	CASGLGGDTQYF	TGTGCTAGTGGGCTCGGAGGGGATACGCAGTATTTT
TRBV19	.	TRBJ1-3	.	CASSIAGGPLGSGNTIYF	TGTGCCAGTAGTATCGCGGGGGGCCCCTTGGGCTCTGGAAACACCATATATTTT
TRBV12-3/TRBV12-4	.	TRBJ2-7	.	CASSFLYEQYF	TGTGCCAGCAGTTTTTTGTACGAGCAGTACTTC
TRBV6-2/TRBV6-3	TRBD1	TRBJ1-1	.	CASSYTGGGAEAFF	TGTGCCAGCAGTTATACAGGGGGAGGAGCTGAAGCTTTCTTT
TRBV11-1	TRBD1	TRBJ2-7	.	CASGRQGVYEQYF	TGTGCCAGCGGTAGACAGGGAGTCTACGAGCAGTACTTC
TRBV14	TRBD1	TRBJ1-3	.	CASSKAGTVGNTIYF	TGTGCCAGCAGCAAGGCCGGGACAGTAGGAAACACCATATATTTT
TRBV11-2	TRBD1	TRBJ2-7	.	CASSPGQGYSYEQYF	TGTGCCAGCAGCCCCGGACAGGGGTATTCCTACGAGCAGTACTTC
TRBV20-1	.	TRBJ1-3	.	CSAYSGNTIYF	TGCAGTGCCTACTCTGGAAACACCATATATTTT
TRBV27	TRBD1	TRBJ1-1	few	CASSATGTGGGGGTEAFF	TGTGCCAGCAGTGCTACCGGGACAGGGGGTGGAGGCGGCACTGAAGCTTTCTTT
TRBV6-5	TRBD2	TRBJ2-7	.	CAISGGGPDEQYF	TGTGCCATCTCGGGGGGTGGCCCCGACGAGCAGTACTTC
TRBV7-8	TRBD1	TRBJ2-1	few	CASSPPLRTGPNEQFF	TGTGCCAGCAGCCCCCCCTTGAGGACAGGCCCGAATGAGCAGTTCTTC
TRBV7-9	.	TRBJ2-7	few	CASSLEGVQGRDF	TGTGCCAGCAGCTTAGAAGGCGTGCAGGGACGGGACTTC
TRBV2	.	TRBJ1-1	medium-sized	CASTLRVYDTEAFF	TGTGCCAGCACCCTGAGGGTGTATGACACTGAAGCTTTCTTT
TRBV4-1	.	TRBJ1-6	.	CASSQTPGDYNSPLHF	TGCGCCAGCAGCCAAACACCCGGCGACTACAATTCACCCCTCCACTTT
TRBV3-1/TRBV3-2	.	TRBJ1-2	.	CASSPARGHDYGYTF	TGTGCCAGCAGCCCAGCCCGGGGGCACGACTATGGCTACACCTTC
TRBV27	.	TRBJ2-5	.	CASRLGADRPETQYF	TGTGCCAGCAGGCTGGGGGCTGACAGGCCGGAGACCCAGTACTTC
TRBV2	.	TRBJ2-7	.	CASRKNSNSYEQYF	TGTGCCAGCAGAAAAAATTCTAACTCCTACGAGCAGTACTTC
TRBV19	.	TRBJ2-7	.	CASSRWGEQYF	TGTGCCAGTAGTAGGTGGGGCGAGCAGTACTTC
TRBV7-2	TRBD1	TRBJ1-6	.	CASSLVGQGVSNSPLHF	TGTGCCAGCAGCTTAGTGGGACAGGGGGTCTCAAATTCACCCCTCCACTTT
TRBV12-3/TRBV12-4	.	TRBJ2-5	.	CASNYETLPPYF	TGTGCCAGCAACTACGAGACCCTGCCCCCGTACTTC
TRBV19	TRBD1	TRBJ1-5	.	CASTTKTGAGQPQHF	TGTGCCAGTACCACTAAGACAGGGGCTGGGCAGCCCCAGCATTTT
TRBV11-3	.	TRBJ2-2	few	CASSLGGGTANTGELFF	TGTGCCAGCAGCTTGGGCGGGGGGACAGCGAACACCGGGGAGCTGTTTTTT
TRBV12-3/TRBV12-4	.	TRBJ1-2	once	CASNSPSGGYTF	TGTGCCAGTAATTCGCCATCGGGAGGCTACACCTTC